These T cell receptor beta chains were read from a single sample in a study of T cells in Graves' hyperthyroidism and ophthalmopathy. One entry per CDR3 protein, called by TCRdb with MiXCR from the multiplex PCR reads. The data contain hundreds of thousands of distinct CDR3 sequences, 38% of them singletons. Material for sequencing was blood. Source of these receptors: a man between 18 and 35 years old with Graves' hyperthyroidism. Each CDR3 is given with its conserved first and last residue. A D gene is named only where the DNA matches it firmly. Only part of the rows carry a size: once, few, many, or a class if the clone is expanded.

D: -; size: -; V: TRBV25-1; J: TRBJ1-2; DNA: TGTGCCAGCAGTAGCGACGCCTATGGCTGCACCTTC; CDR3: CASSSDAYGCTF
D: -; size: few; V: TRBV7-9; J: TRBJ2-5; DNA: TGTGCCAGCAGCTTCCCCATACAAGAGACCCAGTACTTC; CDR3: CASSFPIQETQYF
D: -; size: few; V: TRBV20-1; J: TRBJ2-7; DNA: TGCAGTGCTACTCTTACGAGCTCCTACGAGCAGTACTTC; CDR3: CSATLTSSYEQYF
D: -; size: -; V: TRBV12-3/TRBV12-4; J: TRBJ1-1; DNA: TGTGCCAGCAGACAAGGGGATGGGGATGCGGTGAACACTGAAGCTTTCTTT; CDR3: CASRQGDGDAVNTEAFF
D: -; size: many; V: TRBV29-1; J: TRBJ1-1; DNA: TGCAGCGTTTTGTCAGGGCGAGGGAACACTGAAGCTTTCTTT; CDR3: CSVLSGRGNTEAFF
D: TRBD1; size: few; V: TRBV9; J: TRBJ1-1; DNA: TGTGCCAGCAGCTTGCAGGGGGCGCCGGACACTGAAGCTTTCTTT; CDR3: CASSLQGAPDTEAFF
D: -; size: -; V: TRBV19; J: TRBJ1-5; DNA: TGTGCCAGTACTGAGGGGATGAGCAATCAGCCCCAGCATTTT; CDR3: CASTEGMSNQPQHF
D: TRBD1; size: -; V: TRBV25-1; J: TRBJ1-2; DNA: TGTGCCAGCAGTCATGACGGGGACAGGCCCTTCTATGGCTACACCTTC; CDR3: CASSHDGDRPFYGYTF
D: TRBD2; size: -; V: TRBV20-1; J: TRBJ2-5; DNA: TGCAGTGCTACTAGTGGGACTAGCGGGGTGGAAGAGACCCAGTACTTC; CDR3: CSATSGTSGVEETQYF
D: -; size: -; V: TRBV7-6; J: TRBJ2-2; DNA: TGTGCCAGCAGCCTGGGACCCACCGGGGAGCTGGTTTTT; CDR3: CASSLGPTGELVF
D: TRBD1; size: few; V: TRBV20-1; J: TRBJ2-7; DNA: TGCAGTGCTAGATCCGGGGACAGCTACGAGCAGTACTTC; CDR3: CSARSGDSYEQYF
D: -; size: once; V: TRBV29-1; J: TRBJ1-5; DNA: TGCAGCATCCCGGGCGAGGTGGTGGATCAGCCCCAGCATTTT; CDR3: CSIPGEVVDQPQHF
D: -; size: -; V: TRBV3-1; J: TRBJ2-5; DNA: TGTGCCAGCAGCCAAAGGGTGGACAGACGGGGTGAGACCCAGTACTTC; CDR3: CASSQRVDRRGETQYF
D: -; size: few; V: TRBV11-3; J: TRBJ1-4; DNA: TGTGCCAGCAGCCCCACGAGCCAGTTGTTTCGTGAAAAACTGTTTTTT; CDR3: CASSPTSQLFREKLFF
D: TRBD1; size: -; V: TRBV10-3; J: TRBJ1-4; DNA: TGTGCCATCAGTGAGTCGGGACAGAAACTGTTTTTT; CDR3: CAISESGQKLFF
D: -; size: -; V: TRBV7-9; J: TRBJ1-1; DNA: TGCGCCAGCAGCCAAGATCTTTTAGGCGGGAACGCTTTCTTT; CDR3: CASSQDLLGGNAFF
D: TRBD2; size: -; V: TRBV4-3; J: TRBJ2-7; DNA: TGCGCCAGCAGCCAAACGGGACTAGCGGGAGGCTACGAGCAGTACTTC; CDR3: CASSQTGLAGGYEQYF
D: TRBD1; size: few; V: TRBV6-5; J: TRBJ2-2; DNA: TGTGCCAGCTGTCCAGGGACAGACGACACCGGGGAGCTGTTTTTT; CDR3: CASCPGTDDTGELFF
D: -; size: -; V: TRBV19; J: TRBJ2-7; DNA: TGTGCCAGTAGTATACCCCAGGGCGAGCAGTACTTC; CDR3: CASSIPQGEQYF
D: -; size: many; V: TRBV11-2; J: TRBJ1-6; DNA: TGTGCCAGCAGCCGAGCACAGGGTGGGAATTCACCCCTCCACTTT; CDR3: CASSRAQGGNSPLHF
D: -; size: many; V: TRBV19; J: TRBJ2-5; DNA: TGTGCCAGCTCAGGAGGGGGAGAGACCCAGTACTTC; CDR3: CASSGGGETQYF
D: -; size: -; V: TRBV2; J: TRBJ1-1; DNA: TGTGCCAGCAGTGAACACAGACCTCTCCCTGAAGCTTTCTTT; CDR3: CASSEHRPLPEAFF
D: -; size: -; V: TRBV6-5; J: TRBJ1-1; DNA: TGTGCCAGCAGTTCTCTAGTTAATGAAGCTTTCTTT; CDR3: CASSSLVNEAFF
D: TRBD2; size: -; V: TRBV7-2; J: TRBJ2-7; DNA: TGTGCCAGCAGCACTAGCGGGGCCACCTCCTACGAGCAGTACTTC; CDR3: CASSTSGATSYEQYF
D: -; size: -; V: TRBV7-9; J: TRBJ2-7; DNA: TGTGCCAGCACAGACGGCGGGGACTCCTACGAGCAGTACTTC; CDR3: CASTDGGDSYEQYF
D: TRBD2; size: -; V: TRBV7-2; J: TRBJ2-7; DNA: TGTGCCAGCAGCGTGAGGAGCGGGAGGAACTACGAGCAGTACTTC; CDR3: CASSVRSGRNYEQYF
D: -; size: -; V: TRBV5-6; J: TRBJ2-5; DNA: TGTGCCAGCAGCCTAGGACACGACCAGTACTTC; CDR3: CASSLGHDQYF
D: TRBD1; size: -; V: TRBV4-2; J: TRBJ1-1; DNA: TGTGCCAGCAGCCAGGGGGACAGGGTTGAAGAAGCTTTCTTT; CDR3: CASSQGDRVEEAFF
D: TRBD1; size: -; V: TRBV7-3; J: TRBJ2-2; DNA: TGCGCCAGCAGCCAAACGACAGGGGCTTACACCGGGGAGCTGTTTTTT; CDR3: CASSQTTGAYTGELFF
D: -; size: many; V: TRBV2; J: TRBJ1-5; DNA: TGTGCCAGCAGTGAACCAGGGAGCAATCAGCCCCAGCATTTT; CDR3: CASSEPGSNQPQHF
D: -; size: many; V: TRBV29-1; J: TRBJ1-1; DNA: TGCAGCGTTTGTGGCGGAGAAGTTGGCACTGAAGCTTTCTTT; CDR3: CSVCGGEVGTEAFF
D: TRBD2; size: -; V: TRBV6-5; J: TRBJ2-5; DNA: TGTGCCAGCAGTTACTCGGCTAGCGGGGAGACCCAGTACTTC; CDR3: CASSYSASGETQYF
D: TRBD2; size: many; V: TRBV20-1; J: TRBJ2-7; DNA: TGCAGTGCCCAAGACGGACTAGTCTCCTACGAGCAGTACTTC; CDR3: CSAQDGLVSYEQYF
D: -; size: -; V: TRBV20-1; J: TRBJ1-4; DNA: TGCAGTGCTCTACGGGGGGCCGGGGAAAAACTGTTTTTT; CDR3: CSALRGAGEKLFF
D: -; size: -; V: TRBV5-4; J: TRBJ1-1; DNA: TGTGCCAGCAGCCCTAAGGGGGATGGCACTGAAGCTTTCTTT; CDR3: CASSPKGDGTEAFF
D: -; size: once; V: TRBV6-6; J: TRBJ2-7; DNA: TGTGCCAGCAGTGGGTCAAGGACCTACGAGCAGTACTTC; CDR3: CASSGSRTYEQYF
D: -; size: -; V: TRBV29-1; J: TRBJ1-5; DNA: TGCAGCGTTGAAGGGGGGGCGGGGGCCGCAGCACGGCCCCAGCATTTT; CDR3: CSVEGGAGAAARPQHF
D: -; size: many; V: TRBV29-1; J: TRBJ2-6; DNA: TGCAGCGTTGAAGAATGGGGGACCTCCTCTGGGGCCAACGTCCTGACTTTC; CDR3: CSVEEWGTSSGANVLTF
D: -; size: -; V: TRBV7-9; J: TRBJ2-7; DNA: TGTGCCAGTTCATGGGTACTTCAGGACGAGCAGTACTTC; CDR3: CASSWVLQDEQYF
D: -; size: -; V: TRBV10-3; J: TRBJ1-1; DNA: TGTGCCATCAGTGATGGGGGGGCGGTCACTGAAGCTTTCTTT; CDR3: CAISDGGAVTEAFF
D: -; size: -; V: TRBV6-5; J: TRBJ1-2; DNA: TGTGCCAGCAGAAGGGCGGTCGCGCGACCCCAGGGCTACACCTTC; CDR3: CASRRAVARPQGYTF
D: -; size: few; V: TRBV5-1; J: TRBJ2-5; DNA: TGCGCCAGCAGCCGGCTTGAAGAGACCCAGTACTTC; CDR3: CASSRLEETQYF
D: -; size: many; V: TRBV7-3; J: TRBJ2-5; DNA: TGTGCCAGCAGCTTATCGATTCGGGAGACCCAGTACTTC; CDR3: CASSLSIRETQYF
D: -; size: -; V: TRBV18; J: TRBJ1-1; DNA: TGTGCCAGCTCAGACAGCCCCGAGCCCGGGGAGCTGTTT; CDR3: CASSDSPEPGELF
D: TRBD1; size: few; V: TRBV19; J: TRBJ2-2; DNA: TGTGCCAGTCGACAGGGGAGGAGCGGGGAGCTGTTTTTT; CDR3: CASRQGRSGELFF
D: -; size: few; V: TRBV7-9; J: TRBJ2-7; DNA: TGTGCCAGCAGCCCGGGGGCGCGACCCTACGAGCAGTACTTC; CDR3: CASSPGARPYEQYF
D: -; size: -; V: TRBV3-1; J: TRBJ1-1; DNA: TGTGCCAGCAGCCAAGATCTCTGGTCAGTGAACACTGAAGCTTTCTTT; CDR3: CASSQDLWSVNTEAFF
D: -; size: few; V: TRBV6-5; J: TRBJ1-1; DNA: TGTGCCAGCAGTCCTGGGACTGAAGTCACTGAAGCTTTCTTT; CDR3: CASSPGTEVTEAFF
D: TRBD1; size: few; V: TRBV29-1; J: TRBJ2-2; DNA: TGCAGCGTTGAAGACCCCTCAGGGGGTATCACCGGGGAGCTGTTTTTT; CDR3: CSVEDPSGGITGELFF
D: TRBD1; size: -; V: TRBV9; J: TRBJ2-7; DNA: TGTGCCAGCAGCGTAGCCGGGACAGGGCCTTTAGGTGAGCAGTACTTC; CDR3: CASSVAGTGPLGEQYF
D: -; size: few; V: TRBV7-9; J: TRBJ2-5; DNA: TGTGCCAGCAGCTTAGCGGGAGACGGGACCCAGTACTTC; CDR3: CASSLAGDGTQYF
D: -; size: -; V: TRBV4-1; J: TRBJ1-5; DNA: TGCGCCAGCAGCCAAGGTACTCAGCCCCAGCATTTT; CDR3: CASSQGTQPQHF
D: -; size: few; V: TRBV10-3; J: TRBJ1-1; DNA: TGTGCCAGCAGTCCGTCCCGGGCCTATACTGAAGCTTTCTTT; CDR3: CASSPSRAYTEAFF